The 2 T cell receptor beta chains given below trace back to one sample, sequenced in a study of blood T cell repertoires in COVID-19. Repertoires were generated with immunoSEQ multiplex PCR, while TCRdb's copy carries only in-frame clones and drops some. Here the sample spans over 150,000 clones, roughly 88% being singletons. The sample was peripheral blood. These receptors were obtained from a man at least 80 years old with COVID-19, enrolled during active disease.

The chain carries TRBV10-3 and TRBJ1-5, with D possibly being TRBD1 (6 bases). The germline CDR1 and CDR2 sequences are ENHRY and SYGVKD. CDR3 length: 14 amino acids. With 4 bases removed from V and 7 bases from J, the gap between germline ends came to 14 bases. CDR3 nucleotide sequence: TGTGCCATCAGTGCAGGGGCTCGGGGACAGCCCCAGCATTTT. It codes for CAISAGARGQPQHF.

This clone was counted only a few times. The chain is built from TRBV19 and TRBJ1-2; the match to TRBD1 covers 8 bases. The CDR3 consists of 15 residues. Germline CDR1 reads LNHDA; CDR2 reads SQIVND (reference sequence). V trimming: 5 bases; J trimming: 3 bases; junction bases outside the gene matches: 8. CDR3 loop: CASSPRTGWDYGYTF. In DNA form, the CDR3 reads TGTGCCAGTAGTCCTCGGACAGGGTGGGACTATGGCTACACCTTC.